This entry lists 14 T cell receptor beta chains sequenced from one sample in a study of patients and donors after allogeneic stem cell transplantation. TCRdb fed the RT-PCR reads into MiXCR, producing one record per CDR3 protein. The data contain approximately 430,000 distinct CDR3 sequences, around 16% of them singletons. The sequencing sample was made of blood, either unsorted or a sorted T cell fraction (not recorded which). Receptors originate from a human donor who was either an allogeneic HSCT recipient or a stem cell or donor lymphocyte infusion donor (not recorded which). It is not recorded whose cells these are; they may come from a transplant donor.

A remark on this clonotype: This clone may be a read error of a much larger clone one base away. J is TRBJ2-7 and V is TRBV28; TRBD2 matches 12 bases. This CDR3 comprises 16 residues. Germline V gene data show CDR1 as MDHEN and CDR2 as SYDVKM. As DNA, the CDR3 is TGTGACAGCCGACTAGCGGGAGACCCAGGATCCTACGAGCAGTACTTC. It translates to CDSRLAGDPGSYEQYF.

This clonotype was recorded many times. The rearrangement links TRBV4-1 to TRBJ2-5; D is perhaps TRBD1 or TRBD2 (5 bases each). The CDR3 is made up of 16 amino acids. The germline V gene encodes CDR1 MGHRA and CDR2 YSYEKL. Between the trimmed V and J ends, which lost 1 base and 5 bases, there was a span of 17 bases. CDR3 residues: CASSQVSVLEGETQYF. Written as DNA, the CDR3 is TGCGCCAGCAGCCAAGTATCAGTGTTAGAGGGGGAGACCCAGTACTTC.

There are a few counts of this clonotype. The gene calls are TRBV4-1 and TRBJ2-1; TRBD2 might be the D (6 bases). The CDR3 has 16 amino acids. Trimming removed 1 base from V and 7 bases from J, with 17 bases in between. Looked up from germline, CDR1 is MGHRA and CDR2 is YSYEKL. CDR3 amino acids: CASSQVARKRGNEQFF. The CDR3 nucleotides read TGCGCCAGCAGCCAAGTCGCCCGAAAACGGGGGAATGAGCAGTTCTTC.

This clonotype was observed a handful of times. V usage is TRBV4-3 and J usage is TRBJ2-3; D is perhaps TRBD2 (5 bases). Germline CDR1 LGHNA, CDR2 YSLEER. This CDR3 is built from 16 residues. V was cut by 0 bases and J by 2 bases, with 12 bases left in between. The CDR3 sequence is CASSQESPGNTDTQYF. The CDR3 nucleotides are TGCGCCAGCAGCCAAGAGTCTCCGGGGAACACAGATACGCAGTATTTT.

This chain joins TRBV10-2 and TRBJ1-6; TRBD1 is a possible D gene (5 bases). Trimming removed 7 bases from V and 14 bases from J, with 21 bases in between. The CDR3 is made up of 14 amino acids. Germline assignment: CDR1 WSHSY and CDR2 SAAADI. CDR3 nucleotide sequence: TGCGCCAGCAAGGATCCGGGGCGCGGATCAACCCTCCACTTT. This translates into CASKDPGRGSTLHF.

This clonotype was counted a few times. V is TRBV7-2 and J is TRBJ2-7; the D is unclear. The CDR3 runs 11 residues. Germline V gene data show CDR1 as SGHTA and CDR2 as FQGNSA. V lost 5 bases to trimming and J lost 7 bases, with 9 bases between them. CDR3 bases: TGTGCCAGCAGCGCCCTTTTAGAGCAGTACTTC. It specifies CASSALLEQYF. The whole variable domain, filled in from reference TRBV7-2 and TRBJ2-7, reads GAGVSQSPSNKVTEKGKDVELRCDPISGHTALYWYRQSLGQGLEFLIYFQGNSAPDKSGLPSDRFSAERTGGSVSTLTIQRTQQEDSAVYLCASSALLEQYFGPGTRLTVT.

This rearrangement joins TRBV6-5 to TRBJ2-7; D ambiguous. V lost 3 bases and J 1 base, leaving 10 bases between the germline ends. CDR3 length equals 14 residues. CDR1 is MNHEY and CDR2 is SVGAGI in the germline V gene. The DNA of the CDR3 is TGTGCCAGCAGTTATCGACGGTTTTCCTACGAGCAGTACTTC. Translation: CASSYRRFSYEQYF.

V usage is TRBV7-8 and J usage is TRBJ2-1, with 10 bases lining up with TRBD1. Looked up from germline, CDR1 is SGHVS and CDR2 is FQNEAQ. The CDR3 extends over 17 amino acids. Trimming removed 9 bases from V and 6 bases from J; junction bases left unmatched: 17. Here the CDR3 reads CASTNRDRGRDFNEQFF. DNA of the CDR3: TGTGCCAGTACCAATAGGGACAGGGGCCGGGATTTCAATGAGCAGTTCTTC.

This chain links TRBV5-1 with TRBJ1-2; D gene unclear. The CDR3 covers 14 residues. Germline values: CDR1 SGHRS, CDR2 YFSETQ. V lost 5 bases and J lost 3, with 14 bases in between. The CDR3 here is CASRNQAGDYGYTF. CDR3 nucleotide sequence: TGCGCCAGCAGAAATCAGGCTGGAGACTATGGCTACACCTTC.

The gene calls are TRBV19 and TRBJ1-2; 7 bases line up with TRBD1. The V segment lost 3 bases and the J segment 8 bases; nucleotides outside the gene matches: 12. Germline V CDR1 and CDR2: LNHDA, SQIVND (reference sequence). The CDR3 has 15 amino acids. The CDR3 reads CASSIRQGGALGYTF. The CDR3 nucleotides are TGTGCCAGTAGTATTCGTCAGGGGGGGGCGTTGGGCTACACCTTC. Full variable domain (remainder filled in from reference TRBV19 and TRBJ1-2): DGGITQSPKYLFRKEGQNVTLSCEQNLNHDAMYWYRQDPGQGLRLIYYSQIVNDFQKGDIAEGYSVSREKKESFPLTVTSAQKNPTAFYLCASSIRQGGALGYTFGSGTRLTVV.

The chain recombines TRBV12-5 with TRBJ1-2; no definite D call. Trimming removed 0 bases from V and 2 bases from J, with 13 bases in between. Germline CDR1 and CDR2: LGHNT and FRNRAP. CDR3 size: 16 residues. The CDR3: CASGLVRGSPNYGYTF. The CDR3 DNA follows: TGTGCTAGTGGTTTGGTACGAGGGTCCCCCAACTATGGCTACACCTTC.

The gene calls are TRBV11-3 and TRBJ2-1; 10 bases agree with TRBD2. J was trimmed by 4 bases and V by 0 bases; bases with no gene match: 6. Germline-derived CDR1 and CDR2 are SGHNT and YENEEA. The CDR3 loop spans 17 amino acids. CDR3 protein: CASSLDGSGRGYNEQFF. As DNA, the CDR3 is TGTGCCAGCAGCTTAGATGGAAGCGGGAGGGGGTACAATGAGCAGTTCTTC.

This clonotype was found many times. The chain joins TRBV15 to TRBJ1-1; D gene uncertain. The germline gives CDR1 LNHNV, CDR2 YYDKDF (reference sequence). V was trimmed by 5 bases and J by 0 bases, leaving 7 bases between them. The CDR3 extends over 13 amino acids. In DNA, the CDR3 is TGTGCCACCAGCTCGCCGATGAACACTGAAGCTTTCTTT. Translation gives CATSSPMNTEAFF.

In this sample, this clonotype turned up a few times. The rearrangement joins TRBV4-1 to TRBJ2-7, with 9 positions matching TRBD2. The germline V gene encodes CDR1 MGHRA and CDR2 YSYEKL. The CDR3 is 15 amino acids. The trim removed 0 bases at V and 3 bases at J, leaving 3 bases unmatched. The CDR3 here is CASSQDLAGIYEQYF. Here the CDR3 DNA reads TGCGCCAGCAGCCAAGACCTAGCGGGGATCTACGAGCAGTACTTC.